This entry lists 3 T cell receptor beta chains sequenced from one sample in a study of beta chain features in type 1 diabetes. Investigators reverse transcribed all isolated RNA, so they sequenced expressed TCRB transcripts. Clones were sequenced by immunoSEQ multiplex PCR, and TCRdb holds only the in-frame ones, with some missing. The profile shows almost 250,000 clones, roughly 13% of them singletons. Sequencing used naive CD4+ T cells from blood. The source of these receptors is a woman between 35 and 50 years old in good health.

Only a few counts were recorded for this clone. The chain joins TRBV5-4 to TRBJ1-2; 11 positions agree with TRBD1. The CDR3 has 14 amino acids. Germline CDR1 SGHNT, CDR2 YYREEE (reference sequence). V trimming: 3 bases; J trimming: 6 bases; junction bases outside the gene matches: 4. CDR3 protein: CASSSGTGGDGYTF. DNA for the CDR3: TGTGCCAGCAGCTCAGGGACAGGGGGAGATGGCTACACCTTC.

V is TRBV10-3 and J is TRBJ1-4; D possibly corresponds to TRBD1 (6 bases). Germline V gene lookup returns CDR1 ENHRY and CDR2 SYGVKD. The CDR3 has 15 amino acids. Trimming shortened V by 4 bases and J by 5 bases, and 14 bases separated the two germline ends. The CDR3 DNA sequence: TGTGCCATCAGTGCATCCGGGACACCGAATGAAAAACTGTTTTTT. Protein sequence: CAISASGTPNEKLFF.

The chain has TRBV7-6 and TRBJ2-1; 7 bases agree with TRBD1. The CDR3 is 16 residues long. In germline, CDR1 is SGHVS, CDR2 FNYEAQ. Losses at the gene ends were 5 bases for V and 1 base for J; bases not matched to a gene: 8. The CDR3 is CASSLRQGRSYNEQFF. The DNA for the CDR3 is TGTGCCAGCAGCCTCCGACAGGGTAGGTCCTACAATGAGCAGTTCTTC.